These T cell receptor beta chains were read from a single sample in a study of T-cell memory formation after mild COVID-19. One entry per CDR3 protein results from TCRdb running MiXCR on the 5' RACE reads. In the table there are about 150,000 distinct CDR3 sequences, 20% to 25% of which are singletons. The sequencing sample was made of PBMCs or a T cell subset sorted from them (not recorded which). The receptors originated from an adult woman who had mild COVID-19 (a few samples of this study predate the infection). Cell type and time point are not known. Each CDR3 is given with its conserved first and last residue. Each record gives: CDR3 protein, CDR3 DNA, J gene, clone size, V gene, D gene. The D gene is left open where the match is weak. Expanded clones get a size class; other rows say once, few or many, or leave the size out.

CDR3aa: CATSWDFVYEQYF
CDR3nt: TGTGCCACCAGCTGGGATTTCGTCTACGAGCAGTACTTC
j_gene: TRBJ2-7
abundance: NA
v_gene: TRBV7-9
d_gene: NA

CDR3aa: CATSSLRDRTETQYF
CDR3nt: TGTGCCACCAGCAGCCTTAGGGACAGAACGGAGACCCAGTACTTC
j_gene: TRBJ2-5
abundance: NA
v_gene: TRBV15
d_gene: TRBD1

CDR3aa: CAISESGTGGVF
CDR3nt: TGTGCCATCAGTGAGTCGGGGACAGGGGGTGTCTTC
j_gene: TRBJ2-7
abundance: NA
v_gene: TRBV10-3
d_gene: TRBD1

CDR3aa: CSVWDSLLGGYTF
CDR3nt: TGCAGCGTGTGGGACAGTCTTTTAGGTGGCTACACCTTC
j_gene: TRBJ1-2
abundance: few
v_gene: TRBV29-1
d_gene: TRBD1

CDR3aa: CASSLKIGGTQYF
CDR3nt: TGTGCCAGCAGTTTAAAAATCGGCGGGACCCAGTACTTC
j_gene: TRBJ2-5
abundance: few
v_gene: TRBV28
d_gene: NA

CDR3aa: CASSAERGGRNEQFF
CDR3nt: TGTGCCAGCAGCGCAGAGCGGGGGGGCCGAAATGAGCAGTTCTTC
j_gene: TRBJ2-1
abundance: NA
v_gene: TRBV9
d_gene: TRBD2

CDR3aa: CASSHSGTGAYEQYF
CDR3nt: TGCGCCAGCAGCCACTCCGGGACAGGGGCCTACGAGCAGTACTTC
j_gene: TRBJ2-7
abundance: NA
v_gene: TRBV4-1
d_gene: TRBD1

CDR3aa: CATTEAGAGELFF
CDR3nt: TGTGCCACCACCGAAGCGGGAGCCGGGGAGCTGTTTTTT
j_gene: TRBJ2-2
abundance: few
v_gene: TRBV6-2/TRBV6-3
d_gene: TRBD2

CDR3aa: CASSHTGPGANVLTF
CDR3nt: TGTGCCAGCAGCCACACGGGGCCTGGGGCCAACGTCCTGACTTTC
j_gene: TRBJ2-6
abundance: NA
v_gene: TRBV4-2
d_gene: NA

CDR3aa: CAIRSGTGWGTEAFF
CDR3nt: TGTGCCATCAGATCCGGGACAGGGTGGGGGACTGAAGCTTTCTTT
j_gene: TRBJ1-1
abundance: NA
v_gene: TRBV10-3
d_gene: TRBD1

CDR3aa: CASSPYPGSAYEQYF
CDR3nt: TGCGCCAGCAGCCCATACCCGGGCTCCGCCTACGAGCAGTACTTC
j_gene: TRBJ2-7
abundance: few
v_gene: TRBV5-1
d_gene: NA

CDR3aa: CASSSSGELFF
CDR3nt: TGTGCCAGCAGCTCCAGCGGGGAGCTGTTTTTT
j_gene: TRBJ2-2
abundance: NA
v_gene: TRBV7-8
d_gene: NA

CDR3aa: CASSPSWQGHEQFF
CDR3nt: TGTGCCAGCAGTCCTTCATGGCAGGGCCATGAGCAGTTCTTC
j_gene: TRBJ2-1
abundance: NA
v_gene: TRBV12-3/TRBV12-4
d_gene: NA

CDR3aa: CASSPPRDRGMETQYF
CDR3nt: TGTGCCAGTAGTCCTCCTCGGGACAGGGGGATGGAGACCCAGTACTTC
j_gene: TRBJ2-5
abundance: NA
v_gene: TRBV19
d_gene: TRBD1

CDR3aa: CSARDLSGPSYNEQFF
CDR3nt: TGCAGTGCTAGAGATCTAAGCGGACCCTCCTACAATGAGCAGTTCTTC
j_gene: TRBJ2-1
abundance: many
v_gene: TRBV20-1
d_gene: NA

CDR3aa: CASSPEDAGGYYEQYF
CDR3nt: TGTGCCAGCAGCCCCGAGGACGCGGGCGGCTATTACGAGCAGTACTTC
j_gene: TRBJ2-7
abundance: few
v_gene: TRBV9
d_gene: NA

CDR3aa: CSAKDHTEAFF
CDR3nt: TGCAGTGCTAAAGACCACACTGAAGCTTTCTTT
j_gene: TRBJ1-1
abundance: NA
v_gene: TRBV20-1
d_gene: NA

CDR3aa: CATGTGDTDTQYF
CDR3nt: TGTGCCACCGGGACAGGGGACACAGATACGCAGTATTTT
j_gene: TRBJ2-3
abundance: NA
v_gene: TRBV9
d_gene: TRBD1